The rows below give T cell receptor beta chains drawn from one sample of a study of identical twins. In TCRdb, the 5' RACE reads were re-called with MiXCR into one record per CDR3 protein. The data hold roughly 1,500,000 distinct CDR3 sequences, with roughly 35% observed a single time. The sample taken for sequencing was cord blood. The receptors were gathered from a newborn girl in good health. The CDR3 runs from the conserved cysteine through the conserved F or W. A D gene is named only where the DNA matches it firmly. Where a row states a size, it is once, few, many or the class of an expanded clone; other rows omit it.

j_gene: TRBJ1-2; v_gene: TRBV6-5; d_gene: .; abundance: .; CDR3nt: TGTGCCAGCAGTTCCCCGGGGATCTATGGCTACACCTTC; CDR3aa: CASSSPGIYGYTF
j_gene: TRBJ2-5; v_gene: TRBV20-1; d_gene: .; abundance: .; CDR3nt: TGCAGTGCTGACATTCGGGCGGAGCAGTACTTC; CDR3aa: CSADIRAEQYF
j_gene: TRBJ2-1; v_gene: TRBV30; d_gene: .; abundance: .; CDR3nt: TGTGCCTGGAGTAATCCGGCGGGGATCTACAATGAGCAGTTCTTC; CDR3aa: CAWSNPAGIYNEQFF
j_gene: TRBJ1-1; v_gene: TRBV27; d_gene: .; abundance: .; CDR3nt: TGTGCCGTTTACCAGGGATACACTGAAGCTTTCTTT; CDR3aa: CAVYQGYTEAFF
j_gene: TRBJ2-1; v_gene: TRBV20-1; d_gene: TRBD2; abundance: few; CDR3nt: TGCAGTGCTAGCGGGGGGAGCGACAATGAGCAGTTCTTC; CDR3aa: CSASGGSDNEQFF
j_gene: TRBJ2-5; v_gene: TRBV3-1; d_gene: TRBD2; abundance: .; CDR3nt: TGTGCCAGCAGCCAAGATACTAGCGGGACCCAAGAGACCCAGTACTTC; CDR3aa: CASSQDTSGTQETQYF
j_gene: TRBJ2-1; v_gene: TRBV4-2; d_gene: .; abundance: few; CDR3nt: TGTGCCAGCAGCCCCTACGGGATATACAATGAGCAGTTCTTC; CDR3aa: CASSPYGIYNEQFF
j_gene: TRBJ1-2; v_gene: TRBV13; d_gene: TRBD1; abundance: many; CDR3nt: TGTGCCAGCAGCTTAAGGAGGGGGCCTAACTATGGCTACACCTTC; CDR3aa: CASSLRRGPNYGYTF
j_gene: TRBJ1-1; v_gene: TRBV2; d_gene: .; abundance: .; CDR3nt: TGTGCCAGCAGTGCCCAACAGGACACTGAAGCTTTCTTT; CDR3aa: CASSAQQDTEAFF
j_gene: TRBJ2-3; v_gene: TRBV7-9; d_gene: TRBD1; abundance: .; CDR3nt: TGTGCCAGCAGCCCGTCGGGACAGAGTAATACGCAGTATTTT; CDR3aa: CASSPSGQSNTQYF
j_gene: TRBJ2-3; v_gene: TRBV6-5; d_gene: TRBD2; abundance: .; CDR3nt: TGTGCCAGCAGTTACGCTGCGGGAGTCACAGATACGCAGTATTTT; CDR3aa: CASSYAAGVTDTQYF
j_gene: TRBJ2-1; v_gene: TRBV20-1; d_gene: TRBD2; abundance: .; CDR3nt: TGCAGTGCTAGGCTTCGTCGACTAGCGGACCAGCAGTTCTTC; CDR3aa: CSARLRRLADQQFF
j_gene: TRBJ1-2; v_gene: TRBV3-1; d_gene: .; abundance: .; CDR3nt: TGTGCCAGCAGCCAAGATTGGGGACGGGACTATGGCTACACCTTC; CDR3aa: CASSQDWGRDYGYTF
j_gene: TRBJ2-3; v_gene: TRBV7-9; d_gene: .; abundance: .; CDR3nt: TGTGCCAGCAGCCCCCTCTCGGCCACAGATACGCAGTATTTT; CDR3aa: CASSPLSATDTQYF
j_gene: TRBJ2-1; v_gene: TRBV6-1; d_gene: TRBD2; abundance: .; CDR3nt: TGTGCCAGCAAGGGTTTCGGACTAGCGGGAGGAGGTTCATCCAATGAGCAGTTCTTC; CDR3aa: CASKGFGLAGGGSSNEQFF
j_gene: TRBJ2-1; v_gene: TRBV20-1; d_gene: TRBD2; abundance: few; CDR3nt: TGCAGTGCTAGACTAGCGGGGGTTAAGAATGAGCAGTTCTTC; CDR3aa: CSARLAGVKNEQFF
j_gene: TRBJ1-1; v_gene: TRBV2; d_gene: .; abundance: .; CDR3nt: TGTGCCAGCACCCCAGACGGAATGAACACTGAAGCTTTCTTT; CDR3aa: CASTPDGMNTEAFF
j_gene: TRBJ2-5; v_gene: TRBV4-2; d_gene: .; abundance: once; CDR3nt: TGTGCCAGCAGCCAAGATCCCACTAGAGGCAATGAGCAGTACTTC; CDR3aa: CASSQDPTRGNEQYF
j_gene: TRBJ2-7; v_gene: TRBV11-2; d_gene: .; abundance: few; CDR3nt: TGTGCCAGCAGCTATAGCAGGGGGGCCCTTCCCTACGAGCAGTACTTC; CDR3aa: CASSYSRGALPYEQYF
j_gene: TRBJ2-3; v_gene: TRBV28; d_gene: .; abundance: many; CDR3nt: TGTGCCAGCGTCCGGGACACTCGCACAGATACGCAGTATTTT; CDR3aa: CASVRDTRTDTQYF
j_gene: TRBJ2-4; v_gene: TRBV29-1; d_gene: .; abundance: many; CDR3nt: TGCAGCGTTATGGGCAGGATGGCCCGGGAAAACATTCAGTACTTC; CDR3aa: CSVMGRMARENIQYF
j_gene: TRBJ2-4; v_gene: TRBV12-3/TRBV12-4; d_gene: .; abundance: .; CDR3nt: TGTGCCAGCAGTTTAGGGGGTACCCTAGCCAAAAACATTCAGTACTTC; CDR3aa: CASSLGGTLAKNIQYF
j_gene: TRBJ2-5; v_gene: TRBV20-1; d_gene: .; abundance: .; CDR3nt: TGCAGTGCTAGAGCCCTTGGAGCGACAAGCTTACCCCAAGAGACCCAGTACTTC; CDR3aa: CSARALGATSLPQETQYF
j_gene: TRBJ2-3; v_gene: TRBV20-1; d_gene: .; abundance: .; CDR3nt: TGCAGTGCTAGAGTATGGAGAGGTAGCACAGATACGCAGTATTTT; CDR3aa: CSARVWRGSTDTQYF
j_gene: TRBJ1-6; v_gene: TRBV9; d_gene: .; abundance: .; CDR3nt: TGTGCCAGCGGTGATGGATCCTATAATTCACCCCTCCACTTT; CDR3aa: CASGDGSYNSPLHF
j_gene: TRBJ1-3; v_gene: TRBV9; d_gene: .; abundance: .; CDR3nt: TGTGCCAGCAGCGTAGCGCCCAGCTCTGGAAACACCATATATTTT; CDR3aa: CASSVAPSSGNTIYF
j_gene: TRBJ2-3; v_gene: TRBV3-1; d_gene: TRBD2; abundance: many; CDR3nt: TGTGCCAGCAGTCCTCTAGCGGGGGGAACAGATACGCAGTATTTT; CDR3aa: CASSPLAGGTDTQYF
j_gene: TRBJ1-2; v_gene: TRBV6-6; d_gene: .; abundance: .; CDR3nt: TGTGCCAGCAGTTACACGACGTACCCCTATGGCTACACCTTC; CDR3aa: CASSYTTYPYGYTF
j_gene: TRBJ1-6; v_gene: TRBV4-2; d_gene: TRBD1; abundance: few; CDR3nt: TGTGCCAGCAGCCAAGAGAACAGGGGGAGGTCACCCCTCCACTTT; CDR3aa: CASSQENRGRSPLHF
j_gene: TRBJ2-3; v_gene: TRBV28; d_gene: TRBD2; abundance: few; CDR3nt: TGTGCCAGCAGCCCCTCGGCGACTAGCGGGAGTAGGGATACGCAGTATTTT; CDR3aa: CASSPSATSGSRDTQYF
j_gene: TRBJ2-3; v_gene: TRBV20-1; d_gene: .; abundance: .; CDR3nt: TGCAGTGCTCGAGCCCCAGGGGAAGAGTTTATCACAGATACGCAGTATTTT; CDR3aa: CSARAPGEEFITDTQYF
j_gene: TRBJ2-3; v_gene: TRBV14; d_gene: TRBD2; abundance: .; CDR3nt: TGTGCCAGCAGCCTCGGTCCTAGCGGGAGGTTACATACGCAGTATTTT; CDR3aa: CASSLGPSGRLHTQYF
j_gene: TRBJ2-3; v_gene: TRBV28; d_gene: TRBD2; abundance: .; CDR3nt: TGTGCCAGCAGGAGCGGGAGTGTGGGAACAGATACGCAGTATTTT; CDR3aa: CASRSGSVGTDTQYF
j_gene: TRBJ2-1; v_gene: TRBV20-1; d_gene: .; abundance: .; CDR3nt: TGCAGTGCTAGAGATATGGGGGGGCCCGCCTACAATGAGCAGTTCTTC; CDR3aa: CSARDMGGPAYNEQFF
j_gene: TRBJ1-2; v_gene: TRBV6-1; d_gene: .; abundance: few; CDR3nt: TGTGCCAGCAGGACCCCCAAGACAGGCACTAACTATGGCTACACCTTC; CDR3aa: CASRTPKTGTNYGYTF
j_gene: TRBJ1-1; v_gene: TRBV6-1; d_gene: .; abundance: .; CDR3nt: TGTGCCAGCAGTGATAGGCCGAGGAACACTGAAGCTTTCTTT; CDR3aa: CASSDRPRNTEAFF
j_gene: TRBJ1-4; v_gene: TRBV10-3; d_gene: TRBD1; abundance: .; CDR3nt: TGTGCCATCAGTGAGCCGGGACAGGGTTTTGAAAAACTGTTTTTT; CDR3aa: CAISEPGQGFEKLFF
j_gene: TRBJ2-7; v_gene: TRBV20-1; d_gene: .; abundance: once; CDR3nt: TGCAGTGCTAAGCGGCAGGCTCGCTACGAGCAGTACTTC; CDR3aa: CSAKRQARYEQYF
j_gene: TRBJ2-7; v_gene: TRBV27; d_gene: TRBD2; abundance: .; CDR3nt: TGTGCCAGCAGTTTCGGGGAGGGTCGCTACGAGCAGTACTTC; CDR3aa: CASSFGEGRYEQYF
j_gene: TRBJ2-3; v_gene: TRBV6-1; d_gene: .; abundance: .; CDR3nt: TGTGCCAGCAAAAGGGCCTCGACAGATACGCAGTATTTT; CDR3aa: CASKRASTDTQYF
j_gene: TRBJ2-3; v_gene: TRBV7-9; d_gene: TRBD2; abundance: .; CDR3nt: TGTGCCAGCAGCTCCCTAGCGGGGGGTCGGAAATTAACAGGTACGCAGTATTTT; CDR3aa: CASSSLAGGRKLTGTQYF
j_gene: TRBJ1-4; v_gene: TRBV4-1; d_gene: .; abundance: few; CDR3nt: TGCGCCAGCAGCCAGCTTCCATATGAAAAACTGTTTTTT; CDR3aa: CASSQLPYEKLFF
j_gene: TRBJ2-7; v_gene: TRBV29-1; d_gene: .; abundance: many; CDR3nt: TGCAGCGTTGAAGAGGGGCAGCACTACGAGCAGTACTTC; CDR3aa: CSVEEGQHYEQYF
j_gene: TRBJ2-3; v_gene: TRBV20-1; d_gene: .; abundance: .; CDR3nt: TGCAGTGCCCTGGGACCAGATACGCAGTATTTT; CDR3aa: CSALGPDTQYF
j_gene: TRBJ2-7; v_gene: TRBV12-3/TRBV12-4; d_gene: .; abundance: .; CDR3nt: TGTGCCAGCAGGAGGGACCCGCCCCCATACAATGAGCAGTACTTC; CDR3aa: CASRRDPPPYNEQYF
j_gene: TRBJ2-5; v_gene: TRBV9; d_gene: .; abundance: .; CDR3nt: TGTGCCAGCCCCATTGGGCAGTACTTC; CDR3aa: CASPIGQYF
j_gene: TRBJ1-2; v_gene: TRBV20-1; d_gene: .; abundance: .; CDR3nt: TGCAGTGCTAGAGATCATAGGAATGGCTACACCTTC; CDR3aa: CSARDHRNGYTF
j_gene: TRBJ1-4; v_gene: TRBV6-2/TRBV6-3; d_gene: TRBD1; abundance: .; CDR3nt: TGTGCCAGCATCACCGGGACAGTGCGAAAACTGTTTTTT; CDR3aa: CASITGTVRKLFF
j_gene: TRBJ1-1; v_gene: TRBV10-3; d_gene: .; abundance: .; CDR3nt: TGTGCCATCAAGCAGGGAGTGAACACTGAAGCTTTCTTT; CDR3aa: CAIKQGVNTEAFF
j_gene: TRBJ2-1; v_gene: TRBV27; d_gene: TRBD2; abundance: few; CDR3nt: TGTGCCAGCAGTTTACGGCAGGAGACTAGCGGGACACACAATGAGCAGTTCTTC; CDR3aa: CASSLRQETSGTHNEQFF
j_gene: TRBJ2-5; v_gene: TRBV20-1; d_gene: .; abundance: .; CDR3nt: TGCAGTGCTGTTCGCTCGGCCATCCTCCAAGAGACCCAGTACTTC; CDR3aa: CSAVRSAILQETQYF
j_gene: TRBJ2-3; v_gene: TRBV20-1; d_gene: .; abundance: .; CDR3nt: TGCAGTGCTAGAGATGTGGCTAGAGGGAATACGCAGTATTTT; CDR3aa: CSARDVARGNTQYF
j_gene: TRBJ2-7; v_gene: TRBV29-1; d_gene: .; abundance: many; CDR3nt: TGCAGCGTCAAGGCGCAAGAGCGGAGCTCCTACGAGCAGTACTTC; CDR3aa: CSVKAQERSSYEQYF